This T cell receptor beta chain was profiled in a study of blood T cell repertoires in COVID-19. Assay used: immunoSEQ multiplex PCR; TCRdb lists only in-frame clones, some missing. The sample holds approximately 74,000 clones, around 79% seen once. Germline loops: CDR1 LNHDA, CDR2 SQIVND (reference sequence). The V and J ends lost 2 bases and 6 bases respectively, with 16 bases between them. The CDR3 runs to 15 residues. This chain joins TRBV19 and TRBJ1-1; no reliable D call. Specimen: peripheral blood. The TCR sequence derives from a man in his fifties or sixties with acute or convalescent COVID-19. DNA for the CDR3: TGTGCCAGTAGTATACATCCCTACGGAGAGGCTGAAGCTTTCTTT. Residues: CASSIHPYGEAEAFF.